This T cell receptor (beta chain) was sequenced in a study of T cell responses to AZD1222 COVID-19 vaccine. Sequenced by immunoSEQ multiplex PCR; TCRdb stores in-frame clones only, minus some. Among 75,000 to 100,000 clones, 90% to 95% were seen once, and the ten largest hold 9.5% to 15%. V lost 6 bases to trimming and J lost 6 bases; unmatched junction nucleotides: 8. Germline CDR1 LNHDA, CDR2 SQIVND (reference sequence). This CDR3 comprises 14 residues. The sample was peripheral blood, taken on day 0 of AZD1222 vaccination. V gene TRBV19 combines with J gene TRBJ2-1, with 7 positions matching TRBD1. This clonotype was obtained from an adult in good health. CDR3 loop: CASRTDRAINEQFF. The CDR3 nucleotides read TGTGCCAGTAGGACTGACAGGGCAATCAATGAGCAGTTCTTC.